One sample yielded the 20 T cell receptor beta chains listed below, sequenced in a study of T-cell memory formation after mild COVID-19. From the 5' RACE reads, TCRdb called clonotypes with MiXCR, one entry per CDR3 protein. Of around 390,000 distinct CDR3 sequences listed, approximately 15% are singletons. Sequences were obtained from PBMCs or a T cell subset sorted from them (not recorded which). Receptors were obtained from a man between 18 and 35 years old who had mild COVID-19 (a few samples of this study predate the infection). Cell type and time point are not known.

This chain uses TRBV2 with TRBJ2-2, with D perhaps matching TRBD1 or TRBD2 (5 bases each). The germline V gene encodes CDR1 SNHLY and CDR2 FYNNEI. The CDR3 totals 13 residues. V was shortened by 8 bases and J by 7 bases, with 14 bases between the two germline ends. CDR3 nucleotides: TGTGCCAGCGGCAGGGAGAGGGACGGGGAGCTGTTTTTT. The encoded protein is CASGRERDGELFF.

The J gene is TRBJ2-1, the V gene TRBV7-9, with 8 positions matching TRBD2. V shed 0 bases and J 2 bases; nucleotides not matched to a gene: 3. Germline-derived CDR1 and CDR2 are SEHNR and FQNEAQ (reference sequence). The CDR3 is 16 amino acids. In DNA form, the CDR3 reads TGTGCCAGCAGCTTAGCCCTAGCGGGCACCTACAATGAGCAGTTCTTC. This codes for CASSLALAGTYNEQFF. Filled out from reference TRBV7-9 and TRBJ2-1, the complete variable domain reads DTGVSQNPRHKITKRGQNVTFRCDPISEHNRLYWYRQTLGQGPEFLTYFQNEAQLEKSRLLSDRFSAERPKGSFSTLEIQRTEQGDSAMYLCASSLALAGTYNEQFFGPGTRLTVL.

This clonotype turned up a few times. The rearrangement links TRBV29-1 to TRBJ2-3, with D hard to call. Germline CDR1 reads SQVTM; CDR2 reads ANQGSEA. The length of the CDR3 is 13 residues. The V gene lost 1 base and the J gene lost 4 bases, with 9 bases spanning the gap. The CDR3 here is CSVEGTRPDTQYF. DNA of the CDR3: TGCAGCGTTGAAGGGACCAGGCCAGATACGCAGTATTTT.

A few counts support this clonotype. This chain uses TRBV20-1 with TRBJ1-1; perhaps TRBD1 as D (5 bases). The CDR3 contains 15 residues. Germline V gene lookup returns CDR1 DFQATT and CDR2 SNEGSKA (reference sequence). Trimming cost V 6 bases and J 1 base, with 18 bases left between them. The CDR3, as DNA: TGCAGTGCCCCCAACGGTAGGGGCCGGAACACTGAAGCTTTCTTT. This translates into CSAPNGRGRNTEAFF.

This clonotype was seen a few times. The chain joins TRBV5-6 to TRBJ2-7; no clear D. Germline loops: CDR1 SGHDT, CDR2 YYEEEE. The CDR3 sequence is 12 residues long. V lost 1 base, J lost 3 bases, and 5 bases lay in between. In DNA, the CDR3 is TGTGCCAGCAGCTTGCAGTTCTACGAGCAGTACTTC. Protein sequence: CASSLQFYEQYF.

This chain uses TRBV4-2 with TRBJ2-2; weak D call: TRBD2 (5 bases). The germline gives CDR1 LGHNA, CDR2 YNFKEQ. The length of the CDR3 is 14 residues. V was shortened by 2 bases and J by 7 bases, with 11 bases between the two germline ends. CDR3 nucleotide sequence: TGTGCCAGCAGCCAACGAGGGCTCAGCGGGGAGCTGTTTTTT. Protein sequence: CASSQRGLSGELFF.

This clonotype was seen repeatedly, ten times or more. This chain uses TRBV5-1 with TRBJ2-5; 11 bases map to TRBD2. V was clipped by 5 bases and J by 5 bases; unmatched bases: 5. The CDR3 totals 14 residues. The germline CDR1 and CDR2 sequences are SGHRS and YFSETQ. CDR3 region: CASSSTSGGETQYF. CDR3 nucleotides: TGCGCCAGCAGTTCTACTAGCGGGGGTGAGACCCAGTACTTC.

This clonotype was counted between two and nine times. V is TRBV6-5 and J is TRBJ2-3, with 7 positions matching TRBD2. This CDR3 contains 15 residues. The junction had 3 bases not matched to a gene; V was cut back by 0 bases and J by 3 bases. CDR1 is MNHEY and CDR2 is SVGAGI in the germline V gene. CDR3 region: CASSYSGGGTDTQYF. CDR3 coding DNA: TGTGCCAGCAGTTACTCGGGGGGGGGGACAGATACGCAGTATTTT.

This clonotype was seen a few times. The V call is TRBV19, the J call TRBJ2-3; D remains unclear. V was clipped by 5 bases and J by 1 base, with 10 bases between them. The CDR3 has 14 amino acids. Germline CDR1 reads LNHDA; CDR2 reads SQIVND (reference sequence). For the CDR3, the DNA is TGTGCCAGTAGTTATATCCTTGGCACAGATACGCAGTATTTT. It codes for CASSYILGTDTQYF.

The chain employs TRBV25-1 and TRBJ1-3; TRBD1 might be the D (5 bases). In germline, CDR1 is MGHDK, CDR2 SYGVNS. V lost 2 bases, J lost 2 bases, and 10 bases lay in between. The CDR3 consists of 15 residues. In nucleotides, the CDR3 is TGTGCCAGCAGTGAAGGGGACGTCCCTGGAAACACCATATATTTT. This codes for CASSEGDVPGNTIYF.

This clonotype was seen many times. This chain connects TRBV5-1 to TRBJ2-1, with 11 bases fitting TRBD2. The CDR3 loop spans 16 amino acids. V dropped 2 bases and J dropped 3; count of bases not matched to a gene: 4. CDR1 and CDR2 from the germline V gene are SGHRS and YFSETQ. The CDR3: CASSFKTSGDYNEQFF. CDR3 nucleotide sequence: TGCGCCAGCAGCTTTAAGACTAGCGGGGACTACAATGAGCAGTTCTTC.

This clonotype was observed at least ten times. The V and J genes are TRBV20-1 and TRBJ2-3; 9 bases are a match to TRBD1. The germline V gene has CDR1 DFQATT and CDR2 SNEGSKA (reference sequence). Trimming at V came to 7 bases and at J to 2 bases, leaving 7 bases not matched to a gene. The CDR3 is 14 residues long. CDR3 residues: CSGVGTGHTDTQYF. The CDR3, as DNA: TGCAGTGGCGTAGGGACAGGGCACACAGATACGCAGTATTTT.

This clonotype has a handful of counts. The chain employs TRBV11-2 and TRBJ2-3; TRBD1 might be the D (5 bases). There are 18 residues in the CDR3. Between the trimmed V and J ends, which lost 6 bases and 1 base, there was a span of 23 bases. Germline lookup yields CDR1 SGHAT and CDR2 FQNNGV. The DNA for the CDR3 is TGTGCCAGCAGTCGGCTAGGTGGGGCCGCCAGTCGCACAGATACGCAGTATTTT. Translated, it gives CASSRLGGAASRTDTQYF. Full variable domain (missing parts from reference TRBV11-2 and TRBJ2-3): EAGVAQSPRYKIIEKRQSVAFWCNPISGHATLYWYQQILGQGPKLLIQFQNNGVVDDSQLPKDRFSAERLKGVDSTLKIQPAKLEDSAVYLCASSRLGGAASRTDTQYFGPGTRLTVL.

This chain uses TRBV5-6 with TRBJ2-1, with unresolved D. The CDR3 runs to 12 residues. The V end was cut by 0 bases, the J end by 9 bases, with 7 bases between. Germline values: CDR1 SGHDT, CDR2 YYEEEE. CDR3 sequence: CASSLASGEQFF. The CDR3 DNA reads TGTGCCAGCAGCTTGGCGTCGGGTGAGCAGTTCTTC.

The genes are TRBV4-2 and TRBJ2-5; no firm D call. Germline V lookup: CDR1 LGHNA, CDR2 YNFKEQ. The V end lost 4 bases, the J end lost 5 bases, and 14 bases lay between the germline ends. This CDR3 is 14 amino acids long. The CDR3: CASSPRKGRETQYF. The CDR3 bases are TGTGCCAGCAGCCCTCGGAAAGGACGGGAGACCCAGTACTTC.

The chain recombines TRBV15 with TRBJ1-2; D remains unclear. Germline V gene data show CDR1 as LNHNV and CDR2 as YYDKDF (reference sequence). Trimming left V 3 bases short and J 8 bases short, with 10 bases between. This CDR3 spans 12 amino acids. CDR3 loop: CATSRDWAGYTF. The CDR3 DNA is TGTGCCACCAGCAGGGACTGGGCCGGCTACACCTTC.

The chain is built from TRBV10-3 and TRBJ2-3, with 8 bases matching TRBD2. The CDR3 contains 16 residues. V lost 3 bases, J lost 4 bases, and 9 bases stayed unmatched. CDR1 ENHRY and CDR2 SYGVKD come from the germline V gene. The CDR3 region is CAISDQSGGGADTQYF. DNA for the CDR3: TGTGCCATCAGTGACCAAAGCGGGGGAGGCGCAGATACGCAGTATTTT.

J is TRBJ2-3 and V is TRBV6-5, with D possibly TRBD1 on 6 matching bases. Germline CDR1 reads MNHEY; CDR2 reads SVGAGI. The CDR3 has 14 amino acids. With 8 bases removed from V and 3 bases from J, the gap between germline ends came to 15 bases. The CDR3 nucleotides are TGTGCCAGCGGCCCCAGGGGCGCGACAGATACGCAGTATTTT. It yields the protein CASGPRGATDTQYF.

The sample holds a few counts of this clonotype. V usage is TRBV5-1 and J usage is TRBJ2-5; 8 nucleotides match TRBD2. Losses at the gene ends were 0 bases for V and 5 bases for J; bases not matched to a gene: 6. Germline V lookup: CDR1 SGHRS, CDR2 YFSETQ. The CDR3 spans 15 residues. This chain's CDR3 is CASSLASGGYETQYF. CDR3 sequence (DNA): TGCGCCAGCAGCTTGGCATCGGGGGGGTATGAGACCCAGTACTTC.

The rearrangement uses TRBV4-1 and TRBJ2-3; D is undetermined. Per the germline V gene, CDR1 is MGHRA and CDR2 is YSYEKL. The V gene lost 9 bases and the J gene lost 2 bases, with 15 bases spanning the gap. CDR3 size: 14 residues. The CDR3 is CASGSDGSTDTQYF. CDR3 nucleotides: TGCGCCAGTGGGTCCGACGGGTCCACAGATACGCAGTATTTT.